This T cell receptor (beta chain) was captured by sequencing in a study of identifying expanded T cells in peripheral blood. General study findings and limits: Across healthy donors, higher total template counts meant significantly greater roughly two-week count variance.

The sample holds one count of this clone. Antigen unknown. TCRdb keeps only in-frame clones here, not all; method: immunoSEQ multiplex PCR. The table lists 90,000 or so clones, roughly 91% of them singletons, with roughly 19% in the top ten. The germline CDR1 and CDR2 sequences are SEHNR and FQNEAQ (reference sequence). The CDR3 length is 17 residues. V was shortened by 3 bases and J by 2 bases, with 17 bases between the two germline ends. The rearrangement uses TRBV7-9 and TRBJ2-1; D is possibly TRBD2 (6 bases). The source is a person aged 18 to 69 in good health. The sample was blood. The CDR3 spells CASSFSSRGFAYNEQFF. CDR3 bases: TGTGCCAGCAGCTTTTCGTCCCGGGGGTTCGCCTACAATGAGCAGTTCTTC.